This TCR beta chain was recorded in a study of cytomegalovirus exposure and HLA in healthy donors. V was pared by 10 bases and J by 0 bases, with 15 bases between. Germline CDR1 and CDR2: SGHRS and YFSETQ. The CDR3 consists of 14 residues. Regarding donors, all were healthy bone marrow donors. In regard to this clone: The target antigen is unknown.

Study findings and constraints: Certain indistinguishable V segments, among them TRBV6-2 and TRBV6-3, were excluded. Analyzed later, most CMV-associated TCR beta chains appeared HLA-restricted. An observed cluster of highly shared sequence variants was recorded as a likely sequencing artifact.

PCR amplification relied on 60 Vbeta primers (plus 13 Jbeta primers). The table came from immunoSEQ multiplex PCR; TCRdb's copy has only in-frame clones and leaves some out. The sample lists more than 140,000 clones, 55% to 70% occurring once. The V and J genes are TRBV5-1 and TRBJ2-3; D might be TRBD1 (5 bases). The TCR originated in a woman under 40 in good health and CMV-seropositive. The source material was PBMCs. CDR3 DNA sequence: TGCGCCTCGCATACAGGACCAAGCACAGATACGCAGTATTTT. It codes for CASHTGPSTDTQYF.